Below, 32 T cell receptor beta chains from the same sample are listed, as sequenced in a study of beta chain features in type 1 diabetes. General study points: People with Type 1 diabetes carried modestly yet significantly shorter TCRB CDR3s in all four CD4+ subsets.

The antigens for these receptors are not known. The entirety of the isolated RNA underwent reverse transcription, so expressed TCRB transcripts were sequenced. Here immunoSEQ multiplex PCR was the method, and the copy in TCRdb shows in-frame clones only, minus some. The table shows about 150,000 clones, with roughly 9% occurring only once. The source material was central memory CD4+ T cells from blood. Receptors originate from a woman aged 30 to 39 with type 1 diabetes.

The V gene is TRBV27, the J gene TRBJ1-4, with D perhaps matching TRBD1 (6 bases). V was trimmed by 4 bases and J by 0 bases, leaving 18 bases between them. CDR1 and CDR2 (germline): MNHEY, SMNVEV (reference sequence). The CDR3 is 18 residues long. CDR3 amino acids: CASSYRGGAHATNEKLFF. Here the CDR3 DNA reads TGTGCCAGCAGTTACCGCGGGGGCGCCCATGCAACTAATGAAAAACTGTTTTTT. The full variable domain, in which reference TRBV27 and TRBJ1-4 provide the parts outside the CDR3, is EAQVTQNPRYLITVTGKKLTVTCSQNMNHEYMSWYRQDPGLGLRQIYYSMNVEVTDKGDVPEGYKVSRKEKRNFPLILESPSPNQTSLYFCASSYRGGAHATNEKLFFGSGTQLSVL.

There are many counts of this clone. V and J are TRBV2 and TRBJ2-5; 7 bases are a match to TRBD1. Germline V CDR1 and CDR2: SNHLY, FYNNEI. J lost 4 bases, V lost 5 bases, and 1 base had no gene match. The CDR3 is 12 residues long. The CDR3 sequence is CASSRQGETQYF. The CDR3, as DNA: TGTGCCAGCAGTCGACAGGGAGAGACCCAGTACTTC.

This rearrangement joins TRBV5-1 to TRBJ2-5, with D possibly being TRBD1 (6 bases). The CDR3 covers 13 residues. Between the trimmed V and J ends, which lost 1 base and 5 bases, there was a span of 9 bases. The V gene's germline CDR1 is SGHRS and CDR2 YFSETQ. This CDR3 is CASSLKGEETQYF. CDR3 coding DNA: TGCGCCAGCAGCTTGAAGGGGGAGGAGACCCAGTACTTC.

This rearrangement joins TRBV5-1 to TRBJ2-1, with 8 nucleotides matching TRBD1. The CDR3 extends over 13 amino acids. Germline CDR1 and CDR2: SGHRS and YFSETQ. The V gene end was trimmed by 2 bases and the J gene end by 7 bases; junction bases not matched to a gene: 2. CDR3 nucleotides: TGCGCCAGCAGCTTCCAGGGGGCGAATGAGCAGTTCTTC. It codes for CASSFQGANEQFF.

This clone was seen more than once but under ten times. This chain links TRBV6-7 with TRBJ2-7, with D possibly matching TRBD2 (6 bases). Being an ORF, TRBV6-7 has a function that is uncertain. This CDR3 has 15 residues. The V and J ends lost 6 bases and 3 bases respectively, with 18 bases between them. The CDR3: CASRDRREPHYEQYF. Here the CDR3 DNA reads TGTGCCAGCAGGGATAGGCGGGAACCGCACTACGAGCAGTACTTC.

The CDR3, as DNA: TGTGCCAGCAGTTCGCTAATACAGGGGGCTGGTGAGCAGTTCTTC. It translates to CASSSLIQGAGEQFF. The chain couples TRBV27 to TRBJ2-1; 9 nucleotides align to TRBD1. The CDR3 is made up of 15 amino acids. The germline V gene has CDR1 MNHEY and CDR2 SMNVEV (reference sequence). Germline trimming cut 4 bases from V and 9 bases from J; bases unmatched to any gene: 10.

This clone has more than one count but fewer than ten. The chain has TRBV7-2 and TRBJ2-2, with 7 positions matching TRBD1. The germline V gene has CDR1 SGHTA and CDR2 FQGNSA. With 6 bases clipped from V and 7 bases from J, the junction kept 8 bases outside the gene matches. The CDR3 consists of 14 residues. CDR3 region: CASRSRQGIGELFF. CDR3 nucleotide sequence: TGTGCCAGCAGATCTAGACAGGGCATCGGGGAGCTGTTTTTT.

The chain recombines TRBV18 with TRBJ1-5, with D perhaps matching TRBD1 (6 bases). V was cut by 5 bases and J by 4 bases, with 12 bases left in between. The length of the CDR3 is 14 residues. Germline CDR1 KGHSH, CDR2 LQKENI. CDR3 residues: CASSYPGDNQPQHF. CDR3 nucleotide sequence: TGTGCCAGCTCATATCCAGGGGATAATCAGCCCCAGCATTTT.

This clone was seen a few times. The rearrangement links TRBV29-1 to TRBJ2-6; D possibly corresponds to TRBD1 (5 bases). CDR1 is SQVTM and CDR2 is ANQGSEA in the germline V gene. Trimming left V 7 bases short and J 1 base short, with 14 bases between. The length of the CDR3 is 15 residues. The DNA of the CDR3 is TGCAGCGCTAGACAGTCCCAGTCTGGGGCCAACGTCCTGACTTTC. Amino acid sequence: CSARQSQSGANVLTF.

The chain uses TRBV5-4 and TRBJ2-1; 8 nucleotides agree with TRBD1. The CDR3 runs to 15 residues. The V and J ends lost 3 bases and 1 base, in that order; junction bases with no gene match: 3. Germline V gives CDR1 SGHNT, CDR2 YYREEE (reference sequence). The CDR3 sequence is CASSSTGDSYNEQFF. CDR3 sequence (DNA): TGTGCCAGCAGCTCGACAGGGGATTCCTACAATGAGCAGTTCTTC.

This clone turned up a few times. This chain uses TRBV27 with TRBJ1-1; D remains unclear. V dropped 2 bases and J dropped 0 bases, with 7 bases sitting between them. Germline assignment: CDR1 MNHEY and CDR2 SMNVEV (reference sequence). CDR3 length: 14 residues. Here the CDR3 reads CASSLNSMNTEAFF. CDR3 DNA sequence: TGTGCCAGCAGTTTAAACAGCATGAACACTGAAGCTTTCTTT.

The sample holds a few counts of this clone. The rearrangement links TRBV30 to TRBJ2-7; a weak D match, TRBD2 (5 bases). Trimming took off 1 base at V and 7 bases at J, with 14 bases between the two ends. The germline V gene encodes CDR1 GTSNPN and CDR2 SVGIG (reference sequence). This CDR3 has 13 residues. The CDR3, as DNA: TGTGCCTGGAGTGCCGGGATTTTCTGGGAGCAGTACTTC. Translation gives CAWSAGIFWEQYF.

The chain recombines TRBV30 with TRBJ1-4; 8 bases are shared with TRBD1. The germline CDR1 and CDR2 sequences are GTSNPN and SVGIG (reference sequence). This CDR3 comprises 13 residues. J was trimmed by 6 bases and V by 8 bases; bases with no gene match: 8. The CDR3 region has the DNA TGTGCCGGTAGGACAGGGATAGATGAAAAACTGTTTTTT. As protein: CAGRTGIDEKLFF.

This clone was picked up a small number of times. J is TRBJ2-7 and V is TRBV5-1, with TRBD1 identical over 10 bases. V shed 4 bases and J 3 bases; nucleotides not matched to a gene: 4. Germline lookup yields CDR1 SGHRS and CDR2 YFSETQ. The CDR3 is made up of 14 amino acids. CDR3 amino acids: CASSEDRGIYEQYF. Written as DNA, the CDR3 is TGCGCCAGCAGCGAGGACAGGGGGATCTACGAGCAGTACTTC.

Of note for this clone: Sequence at one end of the junction differs from germline and may be a read error. The J gene is TRBJ2-2, the V gene TRBV6-7, with a possible D match to TRBD1 (6 bases). TRBV6-7 is classed as an ORF, of uncertain function. There are 12 residues in the CDR3. This chain's CDR3 is CVAGDNTGELFF. CDR3 in DNA: TGCGTGGCAGGGGACAACACCGGGGAGCTGTTTTTT.

The CDR3 here is CASKRRASGREGHEQFF. The CDR3 nucleotides read TGTGCCAGTAAGAGGAGGGCTAGCGGGAGGGAAGGCCATGAGCAGTTCTTC. The V and J genes are TRBV6-9 and TRBJ2-1; 12 nucleotides agree with TRBD2. Trimming at V came to 9 bases and at J to 8 bases, leaving 17 bases not matched to a gene. Germline CDR1 is MNHGY and CDR2 is SVAAGI. The CDR3 is 17 residues long.

This clone was counted a few times. The chain employs TRBV29-1 and TRBJ2-3, with 8 nucleotides matching TRBD2. V was pared by 8 bases and J by 3 bases, with 10 bases of the junction left unmatched. Germline V gene lookup returns CDR1 SQVTM and CDR2 ANQGSEA. The CDR3 loop spans 14 amino acids. CDR3 sequence (DNA): TGCAGCTCGAGACTAGCGCTACCGACAGATACGCAGTATTTT. Protein: CSSRLALPTDTQYF.

This clone was detected a few times. The chain's CDR3 is CATSRDRDRVGYTF. In nucleotides, the CDR3 is TGTGCCACCAGCAGAGACCGGGACAGGGTCGGCTACACCTTC. V gene TRBV15 combines with J gene TRBJ1-2; TRBD1 aligns across 9 bases. Germline V CDR1 and CDR2: LNHNV, YYDKDF (reference sequence). The junction had 4 bases not matched to a gene; V was cut back by 0 bases and J by 8 bases. The CDR3 length is 14 residues. Variable domain in full (rest from reference TRBV15 and TRBJ1-2): DAMVIQNPRYQVTQFGKPVTLSCSQTLNHNVMYWYQQKSSQAPKLLFHYYDKDFNNEADTPDNFQSRRPNTSFCFLDIRSPGLGDTAMYLCATSRDRDRVGYTFGSGTRLTVV.

The CDR3 nucleotides read TGTGCCATCAGAGATGCTAGCGGGAGGCCACCGGGGGGTGAGCAGTTCTTC. This gives the protein CAIRDASGRPPGGEQFF. The V and J genes are TRBV10-3 and TRBJ2-1; 11 bases map to TRBD2. The CDR3 has 17 residues. Per germline, CDR1 ENHRY and CDR2 SYGVKD. V lost 6 bases, J lost 9 bases, and 16 bases stayed unmatched.

The chain carries TRBV7-3 and TRBJ2-2; maybe TRBD1 (6 bases). In germline, CDR1 is SGHTA, CDR2 FQGTGA. CDR3 size: 14 residues. V lost 8 bases, J lost 2 bases, and 12 bases lay in between. The CDR3 sequence: CASRRDTNTGELFF. The DNA of the CDR3 is TGTGCCAGCCGACGGGACACCAACACCGGGGAGCTGTTTTTT.

The CDR3 spells CASSQEWSTSNAFF. The CDR3 DNA reads as TGTGCCAGCAGCCAAGAGTGGAGTACAAGCAACGCTTTCTTT. The chain combines TRBV14 with TRBJ1-1; D not certain. The CDR3 is made up of 14 amino acids. Trimming removed 0 bases at V and 11 bases at J, with 16 bases between. The germline CDR1 and CDR2 sequences are SGHDN and FVKESK.

In its sample, this clone was seen many times. J is TRBJ1-1 and V is TRBV29-1, with TRBD1 matching over 8 bases. This CDR3 has 13 amino acids. Per germline, CDR1 SQVTM and CDR2 ANQGSEA. V gave up 4 bases and J gave up 3 bases; unmatched junction bases: 4. For the CDR3, the DNA is TGCAGCGTTGGACAGGGACAGGACACTGAAGCTTTCTTT. This gives the protein CSVGQGQDTEAFF.

The rearrangement links TRBV5-1 to TRBJ2-5; no firm D call. Germline V lookup: CDR1 SGHRS, CDR2 YFSETQ. This CDR3 has 11 residues. Trimming removed 5 bases at V and 3 bases at J, with 5 bases between. The CDR3 coding sequence is TGCGCCAGCAGGGGCGAAGAGACCCAGTACTTC. It is translated as CASRGEETQYF.

In its sample, this clone was seen a few times. The chain recombines TRBV27 with TRBJ1-5, with unresolved D. V lost 5 bases to trimming and J lost 6 bases, with 14 bases between them. The CDR3 is made up of 14 amino acids. Looked up from germline, CDR1 is MNHEY and CDR2 is SMNVEV (reference sequence). CDR3 loop: CASSHPGFAQPQHF. The CDR3 DNA sequence: TGTGCCAGCAGTCACCCGGGGTTTGCTCAGCCCCAGCATTTT.

This clone has more than one count but fewer than ten. This chain links TRBV28 with TRBJ1-2; TRBD1 is a possible D gene (5 bases). The CDR3 is 14 residues long. Looked up from germline, CDR1 is MDHEN and CDR2 is SYDVKM. V lost 1 base and J 8 bases, leaving 14 bases between the germline ends. In nucleotides, the CDR3 is TGTGCCAGCAGTTTATATGTAGGGGCGGAGGGCTACACCTTC. This encodes CASSLYVGAEGYTF.

This clone was counted between two and nine times. The genes are TRBV7-3 and TRBJ2-1; no firm D call. Trimming removed 5 bases from V and 2 bases from J, with 7 bases in between. The length of the CDR3 is 13 residues. Germline V lookup: CDR1 SGHTA, CDR2 FQGTGA. This CDR3 is CASSPSPYNEQFF. DNA of the CDR3: TGTGCCAGCAGCCCCTCCCCCTACAATGAGCAGTTCTTC.

This clone came up a few times. This chain uses TRBV18 with TRBJ2-1; D is uncertain. Germline-derived CDR1 and CDR2 are KGHSH and LQKENI. Trimming took 2 bases from V and 8 from J, leaving 13 bases between them. This CDR3 is built from 14 residues. CDR3 coding DNA: TGTGCCAGCTCACCAGAGGTTCAAGTCGATGAGCAGTTCTTC. Residues: CASSPEVQVDEQFF.

J is TRBJ2-7 and V is TRBV29-1; maybe TRBD2 (6 bases). The CDR3 contains 15 residues. V lost 7 bases and J lost 0, with 19 bases in between. Germline V gene data show CDR1 as SQVTM and CDR2 as ANQGSEA. The CDR3 sequence: CSAAPMMGGSYEQYF. CDR3 DNA: TGCAGCGCCGCCCCTATGATGGGGGGCTCCTACGAGCAGTACTTC.

This clone occurred a few times. The J gene is TRBJ2-6, the V gene TRBV29-1; D remains ambiguous. Germline V CDR1 and CDR2: SQVTM, ANQGSEA. The CDR3 has 15 residues. Between the trimmed V and J ends, which lost 4 bases and 0 bases, there was a span of 10 bases. CDR3 region: CSVGGKSSGANVLTF. As DNA, the CDR3 is TGCAGCGTTGGTGGCAAAAGCTCTGGGGCCAACGTCCTGACTTTC. Together with reference TRBV29-1 and TRBJ2-6, the CDR3 gives the full variable domain: SAVISQKPSRDICQRGTSLTIQCQVDSQVTMMFWYRQQPGQSLTLIATANQGSEATYESGFVIDKFPISRPNLTFSTLTVSNMSPEDSSIYLCSVGGKSSGANVLTFGAGSRLTVL.

This clone occurred a few times. V usage is TRBV7-9 and J usage is TRBJ2-7; 9 nucleotides line up with TRBD2. This CDR3 has 16 amino acids. Germline V gene data show CDR1 as SEHNR and CDR2 as FQNEAQ (reference sequence). Trimming removed 5 bases from V and 4 bases from J; junction bases left unmatched: 12. The CDR3 coding sequence is TGTGCCAGCAGCCCGGTAGGGGTAGCGGGAGTTTACGAGCAGTACTTC. Translating it yields CASSPVGVAGVYEQYF.

This clone was recorded only once. The chain links TRBV15 to TRBJ2-2; D is perhaps TRBD2 (5 bases). CDR1 is LNHNV, CDR2 YYDKDF, per germline (reference sequence). CDR3 length: 14 amino acids. Deletions cut 0 bases from V and 6 bases from J, with 8 bases between. The CDR3 here is CATSRDREAGELFF. In DNA, the CDR3 is TGTGCCACCAGCAGAGATCGGGAAGCCGGGGAGCTGTTTTTT.

The chain recombines TRBV19 with TRBJ2-5; 7 bases map to TRBD2. CDR1 is LNHDA and CDR2 is SQIVND in the germline V gene (reference sequence). This CDR3 has 14 amino acids. V was clipped by 3 bases and J by 3 bases; unmatched bases: 4. CDR3 bases: TGTGCCAGTAGTATTAGCGGGTCGGAAGAGACCCAGTACTTC. This sequence encodes CASSISGSEETQYF.